This passage covers 18 T cell receptor beta chains from one sample sequenced in a study of blood T cells in healthy people across ages (dated by TCRdb to between 2015 and 2016). The library was generated by 5' RACE. Sequencing was carried out with an Illumina HiSeq 2500. The second PCR ran for roughly 6 to 11 cycles and used a J-beta primer mix along with a sample-barcoded 5' primer. Through fastp at Q25 and MiXCR, TCRdb rebuilt clones from the public reads, retaining in-frame beta chains. Every CDR3 protein is listed once, alongside the most common genes and DNA of its rows. The sample data list about 830,000 distinct CDR3 sequences, and under 80% of these were observed just once. The biggest ten clones account for around 30% of the sample. The specimen was blood. These receptors were collected from a man aged 25-45 years in good health.

The chain carries TRBV7-3 and TRBJ2-3; 12 positions match TRBD2. V lost 7 bases, J lost 1 base, and 3 bases stayed unmatched. The CDR3 spans 15 residues. The germline gives CDR1 SGHTA, CDR2 FQGTGA. CDR3 sequence reads: CASTPSGGGTDTQYF. The CDR3 DNA follows: TGTGCCAGCACCCCTAGCGGGGGGGGCACAGATACGCAGTATTTT.

The chain couples TRBV20-1 to TRBJ2-1; TRBD2 agrees at 12 bases. Germline trimming cut 2 bases from V and 7 bases from J; bases unmatched to any gene: 9. The CDR3 contains 16 residues. Germline values: CDR1 DFQATT, CDR2 SNEGSKA (reference sequence). This CDR3 reads CSARSPGTSGWNEQFF. In DNA form, the CDR3 reads TGCAGTGCTAGATCCCCCGGGACTAGCGGGTGGAATGAGCAGTTCTTC.

The chain combines TRBV7-8 with TRBJ2-4; D is unresolved. The closer fit of TRBJ2-7 to the DNA end suggests the J call may be wrong. The length of the CDR3 is 13 residues. CDR1 is SGHVS, CDR2 FQNEAQ, per germline. The CDR3 DNA reads TGTGCCAGCAGCTTAGACCTGCCCAGCGAGCAGTACTTC. Its translation is CASSLDLPSEQYF.

This clonotype has a handful of counts. This chain joins TRBV12-3 or TRBV12-4 and TRBJ1-5, with D perhaps matching TRBD1 (5 bases). The CDR3 contains 18 residues. With 5 bases removed from V and 0 bases from J, the gap between germline ends came to 20 bases. The CDR3 bases are TGTGCCAGCAGTACGGCAGGGACTATGAGGTTTAGCAATCAGCCCCAGCATTTT. This codes for CASSTAGTMRFSNQPQHF.

This clonotype was counted many times. The V call is TRBV10-3, the J call TRBJ1-4; D call uncertain. CDR3 length equals 12 residues. Germline assignment: CDR1 ENHRY and CDR2 SYGVKD. Trimming took off 1 base at V and 8 bases at J, with 5 bases between the two ends. The CDR3 sequence is CAISELEEKLFF. The CDR3 nucleotides read TGTGCCATCAGTGAGTTGGAAGAAAAACTGTTTTTT.

This chain uses TRBV7-2 with TRBJ2-7; unclear D gene. The germline V gene encodes CDR1 SGHTA and CDR2 FQGNSA. The CDR3 runs to 13 residues. V was trimmed by 2 bases and J by 7 bases, leaving 12 bases between them. In DNA form, the CDR3 reads TGTGCCAGCAGCTTAAACATATACAATGAGCAGTACTTC. Its translation: CASSLNIYNEQYF.

The chain couples TRBV7-3 to TRBJ2-1; 8 bases are a match to TRBD1. Germline values: CDR1 SGHTA, CDR2 FQGTGA. The V segment lost 5 bases and the J segment 0 bases; nucleotides outside the gene matches: 12. The CDR3 runs 18 residues. The CDR3 reads CASSPDRVRRSSYNEQFF. The CDR3, as DNA: TGTGCCAGCAGCCCGGACAGGGTTCGTAGGAGCTCCTACAATGAGCAGTTCTTC.

This clonotype has just one count. V and J are TRBV14 and TRBJ1-1; D is ambiguous. The CDR3 contains 13 residues. V was cut by 4 bases and J by 5 bases, with 11 bases left in between. The V gene's germline CDR1 is SGHDN and CDR2 FVKESK. CDR3 nucleotide sequence: TGTGCCAGCAGCCCCTTGATCGGGACTGAAGCTTTCTTT. Its translation is CASSPLIGTEAFF.

This clonotype was recorded once. Just one base apart from a much larger clone, this may be a read error. The V call is TRBV20-1, the J call TRBJ1-6; D is undetermined. This CDR3 comprises 16 residues. Germline V gene data show CDR1 as DFQATT and CDR2 as SNEGSKA (reference sequence). This CDR3 reads CSANPLRRSYNSPPHF. The DNA for the CDR3 is TGCAGTGCTAATCCCCTCAGGAGGTCCTATAATTCACCCCCCCACTTT.

The V and J genes are TRBV6-6 and TRBJ2-7; 7 positions agree with TRBD2. The CDR3 runs to 14 residues. CDR1 and CDR2 from the germline V gene are MNHNY and SVGAGI (reference sequence). J was trimmed by 3 bases and V by 6 bases; bases with no gene match: 8. The CDR3 spells CASRHGGGGYEQYF. The CDR3 DNA reads as TGTGCCAGCAGACATGGCGGCGGGGGCTACGAGCAGTACTTC.

This rearrangement joins TRBV20-1 to TRBJ2-5, with D perhaps matching TRBD1 or TRBD2 (6 bases each). The DNA end is a closer match to TRBJ2-1, so the J assignment may be wrong. The CDR3 contains 15 residues. CDR1 and CDR2 (germline): DFQATT, SNEGSKA (reference sequence). As DNA, the CDR3 is TGCAGTGCTAGATGGGACTTAGGGGGGCAAGAGACCCAGTTCTTC. This codes for CSARWDLGGQETQFF.

Points on this clonotype: A junction end diverges from the germline sequence, so it may reflect a read error. The chain employs TRBV28 and TRBJ1-2; D is possibly TRBD1 (5 bases). Germline values: CDR1 MDHEN, CDR2 SYDVKM. There are 14 residues in the CDR3. CDR3 sequence: CAGSPPGGRYGYTF. The CDR3 nucleotides are TGTGCCGGCAGCCCTCCCGGGGGACGCTATGGCTACACCTTC.

By its share, this clonotype is medium-sized (0.01 to 0.1%). The V gene is TRBV7-2, the J gene TRBJ1-2; D is unresolved. The CDR3 consists of 16 residues. The germline CDR1 and CDR2 sequences are SGHTA and FQGNSA. With 2 bases removed from V and 0 bases from J, the gap between germline ends came to 13 bases. CDR3 sequence reads: CASSLQTGAANYGYTF. CDR3 DNA sequence: TGTGCCAGCAGCTTACAAACCGGCGCAGCTAACTATGGCTACACCTTC. Variable domain in full (rest from reference TRBV7-2 and TRBJ1-2): GAGVSQSPSNKVTEKGKDVELRCDPISGHTALYWYRQSLGQGLEFLIYFQGNSAPDKSGLPSDRFSAERTGGSVSTLTIQRTQQEDSAVYLCASSLQTGAANYGYTFGSGTRLTVV.

The chain couples TRBV28 to TRBJ1-2, with 11 bases that match TRBD1. CDR1 and CDR2 from the germline V gene are MDHEN and SYDVKM. CDR3 length: 16 amino acids. Trimming took 7 bases from V and 3 from J; bases not matched to a gene: 10. The CDR3 coding sequence is TGTGCCAGCACTCATTCGGACAGGGGGCAACACTATGGCTACACCTTC. It yields the protein CASTHSDRGQHYGYTF.

This clonotype occurred a few times. This chain links TRBV12-3 or TRBV12-4 with TRBJ1-5, with a weak D call TRBD1 (6 bases). The length of the CDR3 is 14 residues. The germline V and J ends were trimmed by 5 bases and 3 bases, with 11 bases remaining between them. The CDR3 region has the DNA TGTGCCAGCAGTCTACAGGGCCTCAATCAGCCCCAGCATTTT. This sequence encodes CASSLQGLNQPQHF.

As regards this clonotype: A much larger clone differs by one base, so this may be a read error. This sequence joins TRBV7-3 and TRBJ2-1, with TRBD2 matching over 7 bases. The J segment lost 0 bases and the V segment lost 2 bases, leaving 10 bases of the junction unmatched. Per germline, CDR1 SGHTA and CDR2 FQGTGA. The CDR3 is 18 amino acids. CDR3 sequence reads: CASSLAMTGGSSYNEQFF. DNA for the CDR3: TGTGCCAGCAGCTTAGCGATGACGGGGGGTAGCTCCTACAATGAGCAGTTCTTC.

This clonotype was counted a single time. The genes are TRBV28 and TRBJ2-5, with 7 bases identical to TRBD2. This CDR3 comprises 12 residues. From germline, CDR1 is MDHEN and CDR2 SYDVKM. Trimming at V came to 2 bases and at J to 11 bases, leaving 5 bases not matched to a gene. The CDR3 reads CASSLKRREQYF. In DNA form, the CDR3 reads TGTGCCAGCAGTTTAAAAAGGCGGGAGCAGTACTTC.

The J gene is TRBJ2-5, the V gene TRBV6-5; 7 bases agree with TRBD1. CDR1 is MNHEY and CDR2 is SVGAGI in the germline V gene. There are 15 residues in the CDR3. V lost 2 bases and J lost 1; bases outside the gene matches: 4. The CDR3 DNA reads as TGTGCCAGCAGTTACCGCAGGGGGATCCAAGAGACCCAGTACTTC. Translated, it gives CASSYRRGIQETQYF.